The 8 T cell receptor beta chains below were found in one sample sequenced in a study of blood T cell repertoires in COVID-19. Generated by immunoSEQ multiplex PCR, the TCRdb table keeps only in-frame clones and is missing some. Here the sample spans about 80,000 clones, roughly 86% being singletons. The sample comprised peripheral blood. The receptors were gathered from a man between 60 and 75 years old with acute or convalescent COVID-19.

This chain links TRBV19 with TRBJ1-2, with 7 nucleotides matching TRBD1. The CDR3 consists of 11 residues. CDR1 and CDR2 (germline): LNHDA, SQIVND (reference sequence). The V and J ends lost 4 bases and 7 bases, in that order; junction bases with no gene match: 0. The CDR3 protein is CASSTGGGYTF. DNA of the CDR3: TGTGCCAGTAGTACAGGGGGTGGCTACACCTTC.

V usage is TRBV3-1 (or the pseudogene TRBV3-2) and J usage is TRBJ1-3, with 8 bases that match TRBD1. This CDR3 is 17 amino acids long. The V gene end was trimmed by 4 bases and the J gene end by 0 bases; junction bases not matched to a gene: 8. Germline CDR1 is LGHDT and CDR2 is YNNKEL (reference sequence). The CDR3 protein is CASSPRQGISSGNTIYF. DNA for the CDR3: TGTGCCAGCAGCCCTCGACAGGGGATATCCTCTGGAAACACCATATATTTT.

The chain recombines TRBV7-6 with TRBJ2-2, with 7 positions matching TRBD1. CDR3 size: 16 residues. Losses at the gene ends were 5 bases for V and 3 bases for J; bases not matched to a gene: 9. Germline assignment: CDR1 SGHVS and CDR2 FNYEAQ. The DNA for the CDR3 is TGTGCCAGCAGCCCAGCTCGGGACAGCTACACCGGGGAGCTGTTTTTT. Translation gives CASSPARDSYTGELFF.

This clone was recorded only once. The chain recombines TRBV18 with TRBJ2-1; D ambiguous. This CDR3 contains 16 residues. CDR1 and CDR2 (germline): KGHSH, LQKENI. V was clipped by 3 bases and J by 3 bases, with 15 bases between them. For the CDR3, the DNA is TGTGCCAGCTCACCCGCCGGAGACGGGTACTACAATGAGCAGTTCTTC. Encoded protein: CASSPAGDGYYNEQFF.

The chain couples TRBV5-8 to TRBJ2-7, with D unclear. Germline assignment: CDR1 SGHTS and CDR2 YDEGEE. This CDR3 spans 13 amino acids. Trimming left V 3 bases short and J 2 bases short, with 9 bases between. The CDR3: CASSSWAAYEQYF. In DNA, the CDR3 is TGTGCCAGCAGCTCTTGGGCAGCCTACGAGCAGTACTTC.

V gene TRBV7-9 combines with J gene TRBJ2-5; D is uncertain. The V and J ends lost 2 bases and 5 bases respectively, with 9 bases between them. The V gene's germline CDR1 is SEHNR and CDR2 FQNEAQ (reference sequence). The CDR3 consists of 13 residues. This chain's CDR3 is CASSLSARETQYF. The CDR3 DNA follows: TGTGCCAGCAGCTTATCCGCTAGGGAGACCCAGTACTTC.

V usage is TRBV10-3 and J usage is TRBJ1-5; maybe TRBD1 (5 bases). Looked up from germline, CDR1 is ENHRY and CDR2 is SYGVKD. The CDR3 length is 13 residues. Trimming pared 7 bases from V and 4 bases from J, leaving 11 bases between. The CDR3 protein is CAITAGLNQPQHF. The DNA of the CDR3 is TGTGCCATCACGGCAGGGCTTAATCAGCCCCAGCATTTT.

The V gene is TRBV4-1, the J gene TRBJ2-3, with 8 bases matching TRBD1. This CDR3 comprises 15 residues. Germline V gene sequence: CDR1 MGHRA, CDR2 YSYEKL. Trimming removed 4 bases from V and 5 bases from J; junction bases left unmatched: 8. The CDR3 DNA reads as TGCGCCAGCAGCCGATCCAGGGGGCTGAAAGATACGCAGTATTTT. Its protein is CASSRSRGLKDTQYF.